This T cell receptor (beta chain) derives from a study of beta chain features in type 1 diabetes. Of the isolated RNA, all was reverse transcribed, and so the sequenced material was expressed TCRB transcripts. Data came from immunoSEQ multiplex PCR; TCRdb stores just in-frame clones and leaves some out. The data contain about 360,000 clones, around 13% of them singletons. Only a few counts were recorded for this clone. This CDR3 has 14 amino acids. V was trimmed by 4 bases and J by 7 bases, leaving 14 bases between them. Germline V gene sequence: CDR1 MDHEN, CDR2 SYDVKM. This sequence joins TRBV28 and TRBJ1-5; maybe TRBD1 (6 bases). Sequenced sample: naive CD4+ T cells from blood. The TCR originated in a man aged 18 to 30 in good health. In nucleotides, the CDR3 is TGTGCCAGCAGTTCCCTTTCAGGGGAACAGCCCCAGCATTTT. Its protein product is CASSSLSGEQPQHF.